One sample yielded the 15 T cell receptor beta chains listed below, sequenced in a study of beta chain features in type 1 diabetes. Expressed TCRB transcripts were sequenced, since all the RNA that had been isolated was reverse transcribed. TCRdb's table, derived via immunoSEQ multiplex PCR, lists solely in-frame clones and lacks some. The sample yields some 300,000 clones, approximately 8% seen once. Material: central memory CD4+ T cells from blood. Receptors originate from a woman under 30 in good health.

The chain employs TRBV6-1 and TRBJ1-2; D perhaps matches TRBD1 (6 bases). Germline CDR1 is MNHNS and CDR2 is SASEGT. The CDR3 runs to 14 residues. V was shortened by 11 bases and J by 7 bases, with 23 bases between the two germline ends. DNA of the CDR3: TGTGCCCTCGCCCCCGCTGGCAGGGGTCGTGGCTACACCTTC. The encoded protein is CALAPAGRGRGYTF.

This chain connects TRBV4-2 to TRBJ2-2; TRBD1 aligns across 9 bases. Germline values: CDR1 LGHNA, CDR2 YNFKEQ. V was clipped by 1 base and J by 2 bases; unmatched bases: 11. This CDR3 is built from 19 residues. CDR3 in DNA: TGTGCCAGCAGCCAAGCGCTACCGGGACAGGGCTCAAACACCGGGGAGCTGTTTTTT. As protein: CASSQALPGQGSNTGELFF.

The sample holds a few counts of this clone. The chain recombines TRBV6-5 with TRBJ2-7, with 9 bases fitting TRBD2. Germline CDR1 reads MNHEY; CDR2 reads SVGAGI. Trimming removed 4 bases from V and 3 bases from J; junction bases left unmatched: 4. This CDR3 contains 14 residues. CDR3 nucleotides: TGTGCCAGCAGTTCGACTAGCGGCCACTACGAGCAGTACTTC. Encoded protein: CASSSTSGHYEQYF.

This clone was found a few times. V and J are TRBV4-3 and TRBJ2-7; 9 nucleotides match TRBD2. Per germline, CDR1 LGHNA and CDR2 YSLEER. This CDR3 has 14 amino acids. V was pared by 2 bases and J by 10 bases, with 9 bases of the junction left unmatched. CDR3 sequence reads: CASSQQREVQRQYF. The CDR3 coding sequence is TGCGCCAGCAGCCAACAGCGGGAGGTCCAAAGACAGTACTTC.

The chain uses TRBV6-5 and TRBJ2-1; D perhaps matches TRBD1 (6 bases). The CDR3 spans 12 residues. Looked up from germline, CDR1 is MNHEY and CDR2 is SVGAGI. Trimming removed 10 bases at V and 13 bases at J, with 20 bases between. CDR3 sequence reads: CATRSFGTQQFF. The CDR3 nucleotides are TGTGCCACCCGATCATTCGGGACACAACAGTTCTTC.

V usage is TRBV11-3 and J usage is TRBJ2-2; D is undetermined. In germline, CDR1 is SGHNT, CDR2 YENEEA. Trimming removed 2 bases at V and 0 bases at J, with 4 bases between. The length of the CDR3 is 14 residues. DNA of the CDR3: TGTGCCAGCAGCTTATCCGCGAACACCGGGGAGCTGTTTTTT. Its translation: CASSLSANTGELFF. The entire variable domain, with the rest obtained from reference TRBV11-3 and TRBJ2-2, is as follows: EAGVVQSPRYKIIEKKQPVAFWCNPISGHNTLYWYLQNLGQGPELLIRYENEEAVDDSQLPKDRFSAERLKGVDSTLKIQPAELGDSAVYLCASSLSANTGELFFGEGSRLTVL.

V is TRBV2 and J is TRBJ2-2; D is perhaps TRBD1 (5 bases). V gave up 6 bases and J gave up 2 bases, with 13 bases separating them. The CDR3 is 15 amino acids. Germline V gene sequence: CDR1 SNHLY, CDR2 FYNNEI. The CDR3 sequence is CASRPTGANTGELFF. The CDR3 nucleotides are TGTGCCAGCAGACCAACAGGAGCCAACACCGGGGAGCTGTTTTTT.

This clone was picked up a small number of times. This rearrangement joins TRBV6-5 to TRBJ2-1, with 8 nucleotides matching TRBD1. Losses at the gene ends were 5 bases for V and 8 bases for J; bases not matched to a gene: 8. The CDR3 has 14 residues. From germline, CDR1 is MNHEY and CDR2 SVGAGI. The CDR3 DNA follows: TGTGCCAGCAGTCCGGGACAGGAGTTCGATGAGCAGTTCTTC. Translated, it gives CASSPGQEFDEQFF.

There are many counts of this clone. This chain connects TRBV5-1 to TRBJ1-1; no clear D. V was clipped by 3 bases and J by 1 base, with 10 bases between them. This CDR3 contains 14 residues. Germline V gives CDR1 SGHRS, CDR2 YFSETQ. DNA of the CDR3: TGCGCCAGCAGCTCCAGTTTCAAGAACACTGAAGCTTTCTTT. Amino acid sequence: CASSSSFKNTEAFF.

This clone was seen a handful of times. The V call is TRBV7-9, the J call TRBJ2-7; tentative D call: TRBD2 (5 bases). The germline CDR1 and CDR2 sequences are SEHNR and FQNEAQ (reference sequence). The germline V and J ends were trimmed by 8 bases and 5 bases, with 10 bases remaining between them. This CDR3 has 11 amino acids. The CDR3 region is CASGEGDEQYV. The CDR3 nucleotides read TGTGCCAGCGGTGAGGGTGACGAGCAGTACGTC.

CDR3 nucleotide sequence: TGTGCCAGTAGTATAGACCTGAGACAATTGACGCAGCATTTT. Protein sequence: CASSIDLRQLTQHF. The V and J genes are TRBV19 and TRBJ1-5; D gene uncertain. The CDR3 spans 14 residues. V lost 0 bases, J lost 13 bases, and 16 bases lay in between. CDR1 is LNHDA and CDR2 is SQIVND in the germline V gene (reference sequence).

This clone was seen a few times. A much larger clone differs from this one at a single base, so this may be a read error. The chain carries TRBV5-4 and TRBJ1-2, with no clear D. Trimming removed 2 bases at V and 0 bases at J, with 5 bases between. The germline CDR1 and CDR2 sequences are SGHNT and YYREEE (reference sequence). The CDR3 consists of 13 residues. The CDR3 loop reads CASSFDPNYGYTF. The DNA for the CDR3 is TGTGCCAGCAGCTTTGACCCTAACTATGGCTACACCTTC.

This clone was observed at least ten times. The V call is TRBV27, the J call TRBJ2-7; the D gene could be TRBD1 or TRBD2 (6 bases each). The CDR3 consists of 16 residues. Germline loops: CDR1 MNHEY, CDR2 SMNVEV (reference sequence). V was cut by 4 bases and J by 4 bases, with 20 bases left in between. CDR3 DNA sequence: TGTGCCAGCAGTTCCCCAAGGGGGGCGTGGGGGTACGAGCAGTACTTC. It codes for CASSSPRGAWGYEQYF.

The chain couples TRBV4-3 to TRBJ1-2; 8 bases are a match to TRBD1. The CDR3 spans 14 residues. V was clipped by 2 bases and J by 6 bases; unmatched bases: 5. Germline CDR1 reads LGHNA; CDR2 reads YSLEER. The CDR3 reads CASSQFDRGDGYTF. Written as DNA, the CDR3 is TGCGCCAGCAGCCAATTTGACAGGGGAGATGGCTACACCTTC.

This clone was counted only a few times. The chain uses TRBV6-6 and TRBJ1-1; D is unclear. The V end lost 0 bases, the J end lost 3 bases, and 11 bases lay between the germline ends. There are 15 residues in the CDR3. Germline lookup yields CDR1 MNHNY and CDR2 SVGAGI (reference sequence). CDR3 sequence reads: CASSYSDQYDTEAFF. The CDR3 region has the DNA TGTGCCAGCAGTTACTCGGATCAGTACGACACTGAAGCTTTCTTT.